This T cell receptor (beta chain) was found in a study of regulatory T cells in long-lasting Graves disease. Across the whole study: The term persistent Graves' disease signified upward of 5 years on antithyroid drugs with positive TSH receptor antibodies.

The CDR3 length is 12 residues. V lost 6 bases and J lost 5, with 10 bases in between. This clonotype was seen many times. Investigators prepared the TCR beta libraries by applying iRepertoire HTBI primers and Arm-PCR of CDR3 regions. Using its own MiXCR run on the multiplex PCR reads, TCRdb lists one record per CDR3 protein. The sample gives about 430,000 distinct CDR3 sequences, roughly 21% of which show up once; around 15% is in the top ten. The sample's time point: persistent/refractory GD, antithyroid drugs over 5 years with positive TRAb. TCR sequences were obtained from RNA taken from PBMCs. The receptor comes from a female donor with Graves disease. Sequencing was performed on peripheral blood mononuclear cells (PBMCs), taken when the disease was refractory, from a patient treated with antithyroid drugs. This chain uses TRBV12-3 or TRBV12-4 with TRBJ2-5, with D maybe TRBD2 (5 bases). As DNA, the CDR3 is TGTGCCAGCAGCCGGCGGGTTGAGACCCAGTACTTC. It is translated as CASSRRVETQYF.